The 30 T cell receptor beta chains presented below share a single source sample, sequenced in a study of T cell repertoires in cytomegalovirus infection. The antigens of these receptors remain unknown. TCRdb passed the reads through MiXCR, listing each CDR3 protein once. This table has fewer than 950,000 distinct CDR3 sequences, approximately 29% appearing once. Source: cultured CD8+ T cells from PBMCs, taken from culture after CMV antigen stimulation. All receptors derive from a human donor in good health (CMV status not recorded). Some clones in this sample may be carry-over from other donors' samples.

V is TRBV5-6 and J is TRBJ1-5; D is undetermined. Germline V lookup: CDR1 SGHDT, CDR2 YYEEEE. Trimming took 1 base from V and 8 from J, leaving 7 bases between them. CDR3 length equals 12 residues. The CDR3 DNA reads as TGTGCCAGCAGCTTGAGCGGAAAGCCCCAGCATTTT. This encodes CASSLSGKPQHF.

This clonotype was seen at least ten times. In nucleotides, the CDR3 is TGTGCCAGCAGCCATGAGGCAGGGGGGCATCAGCCCCAGCATTTT. Translated: CASSHEAGGHQPQHF. The chain recombines TRBV7-2 with TRBJ1-5; TRBD1 agrees at 7 bases. This CDR3 has 15 amino acids. V trimming: 5 bases; J trimming: 5 bases; junction bases outside the gene matches: 9. Looked up from germline, CDR1 is SGHTA and CDR2 is FQGNSA. Full variable domain (rest looked up from reference TRBV7-2 and TRBJ1-5): GAGVSQSPSNKVTEKGKDVELRCDPISGHTALYWYRQSLGQGLEFLIYFQGNSAPDKSGLPSDRFSAERTGGSVSTLTIQRTQQEDSAVYLCASSHEAGGHQPQHFGDGTRLSIL.

The chain recombines TRBV20-1 with TRBJ2-7; perhaps TRBD2 as D (5 bases). The CDR3 sequence is 14 residues long. Germline CDR1 DFQATT, CDR2 SNEGSKA (reference sequence). V was trimmed by 4 bases and J by 3 bases, leaving 16 bases between them. In DNA form, the CDR3 reads TGCAGTGCTAATCACCCCCGGGGATTCTACGAGCAGTACTTC. This gives the protein CSANHPRGFYEQYF.

This clonotype was detected a few times. V is TRBV14 and J is TRBJ2-7, with 8 bases that match TRBD2. Germline lookup yields CDR1 SGHDN and CDR2 FVKESK. V lost 2 bases, J lost 3 bases, and 3 bases stayed unmatched. This CDR3 comprises 14 residues. CDR3 protein: CASSQSTSGYEQYF. The DNA of the CDR3 is TGTGCCAGCAGCCAATCTACTAGCGGCTACGAGCAGTACTTC.

The chain employs TRBV7-4 and TRBJ2-5; 10 bases fit TRBD2. After removal of 3 bases from V and 0 bases from J, the junction contained 4 bases not matched to a gene. The CDR3 extends over 16 amino acids. In germline, CDR1 is SGHVT, CDR2 SQSDAQ. This chain's CDR3 is CASSFGLAGDQETQYF. In nucleotides, the CDR3 is TGTGCCAGCAGCTTTGGGCTAGCGGGGGACCAAGAGACCCAGTACTTC.

This rearrangement joins TRBV19 to TRBJ2-7; 11 bases fit TRBD1. Per the germline V gene, CDR1 is LNHDA and CDR2 is SQIVND (reference sequence). This CDR3 has 15 amino acids. This CDR3 reads CASSIGTGGNYEQHV. The CDR3 nucleotides read TGTGCCAGTAGTATCGGGACAGGGGGTAACTACGAGCAGCACGTC.

This clonotype appeared many times. V usage is TRBV6-1 and J usage is TRBJ1-1; tentative D call: TRBD1 (6 bases). Germline V gene data show CDR1 as MNHNS and CDR2 as SASEGT. The CDR3 contains 13 residues. V was pared by 7 bases and J by 6 bases, with 15 bases between. The CDR3 here is CASNKGTLPEAFF. In nucleotides, the CDR3 is TGTGCCAGCAACAAAGGGACACTCCCTGAAGCTTTCTTT.

The rearrangement joins TRBV7-6 to TRBJ1-1; possibly TRBD1 for D (5 bases). Looked up from germline, CDR1 is SGHVS and CDR2 is FNYEAQ. Between the trimmed V and J ends, which lost 5 bases and 0 bases, there was a span of 10 bases. CDR3 length equals 14 residues. CDR3 nucleotide sequence: TGTGCCAGCAGCGCCCGACAGTTGAACACTGAAGCTTTCTTT. It encodes CASSARQLNTEAFF.

Concerning this clonotype: A much larger clonotype is one base distant, so this may be a read error. V and J are TRBV5-5 and TRBJ2-1, with unresolved D. The CDR3 runs 13 residues. CDR1 is SGHKS and CDR2 is YYEKEE in the germline V gene (reference sequence). The V end lost 3 bases, the J end lost 4 bases, and 8 bases lay between the germline ends. This CDR3 reads CASSWIGYNEQFF. The CDR3 DNA reads TGTGCCAGCAGCTGGATAGGGTACAATGAGCAGTTCTTC.

This rearrangement joins TRBV9 to TRBJ1-1; 12 bases line up with TRBD1. V shed 0 bases, J shed 5 bases, and the junction held 2 bases outside the gene matches. The CDR3 loop spans 15 amino acids. CDR1 is SGDLS, CDR2 YYNGEE, per germline. The chain's CDR3 is CASSVGDRGPTEAFF. The CDR3 nucleotides read TGTGCCAGCAGCGTAGGGGACAGGGGGCCAACTGAAGCTTTCTTT. The variable domain in full, with the rest retrieved from reference TRBV9 and TRBJ1-1, is DSGVTQTPKHLITATGQRVTLRCSPRSGDLSVYWYQQSLDQGLQFLIQYYNGEERAKGNILERFSAQQFPDLHSELNLSSLELGDSALYFCASSVGDRGPTEAFFGQGTRLTVV.

This chain connects TRBV4-1 to TRBJ1-6, with D possibly matching TRBD1 (6 bases). Deletions cut 4 bases from V and 9 bases from J, with 13 bases between. The CDR3 runs to 14 residues. Germline assignment: CDR1 MGHRA and CDR2 YSYEKL. The CDR3 coding sequence is TGCGCCAGCAGCCCTCCGGGACAAACTTCACCCCTCCACTTT. Translating gives CASSPPGQTSPLHF.

This clonotype was seen a handful of times. V usage is TRBV28 and J usage is TRBJ1-2; 7 bases match TRBD1. The length of the CDR3 is 12 residues. Germline CDR1 reads MDHEN; CDR2 reads SYDVKM. J was trimmed by 7 bases and V by 5 bases; bases with no gene match: 4. Written as DNA, the CDR3 is TGTGCCAGCAGTACGACAGGGAGTGGCTACACCTTC. Its translation: CASSTTGSGYTF.

This clonotype was recorded a few times. This chain links TRBV6-6 with TRBJ2-1; D tentatively fits TRBD1 or TRBD2 (5 bases each). The CDR3 contains 13 residues. V lost 4 bases, J lost 12 bases, and 16 bases lay in between. The germline gives CDR1 MNHNY, CDR2 SVGAGI (reference sequence). The CDR3 DNA sequence: TGTGCCAGCAGTTTAAGGGGTTCGGGATGGCAGTTCTTC. It codes for CASSLRGSGWQFF.

V is TRBV4-3 and J is TRBJ2-3, with D possibly TRBD1 on 5 matching bases. CDR3 length: 15 residues. Germline CDR1 is LGHNA and CDR2 is YSLEER. V lost 0 bases to trimming and J lost 2 bases, with 9 bases between them. CDR3 nucleotides: TGCGCCAGCAGCCAAGATAAGGGGTTCACAGATACGCAGTATTTT. Translating gives CASSQDKGFTDTQYF.

This clonotype turned up a few times. The chain is built from TRBV7-9 and TRBJ2-6, with TRBD1 as a possible D gene (6 bases). Germline V CDR1 and CDR2: SEHNR, FQNEAQ (reference sequence). CDR3 length: 17 amino acids. The ends were cut back, 5 bases at V and 0 bases at J, with 14 bases in the middle. As DNA, the CDR3 is TGTGCCAGCAGCCTTTCAGGGGTGCGCTCTGGGGCCAACGTCCTGACTTTC. Its translation is CASSLSGVRSGANVLTF.

This clonotype was recorded many times. The V and J genes are TRBV7-6 and TRBJ2-3; no clear D. CDR3 length equals 11 residues. V lost 2 bases and J lost 6, with 3 bases in between. Per germline, CDR1 SGHVS and CDR2 FNYEAQ. This CDR3 reads CASSLMDTQYF. The CDR3 bases are TGTGCCAGCAGCTTAATGGATACGCAGTATTTT.

This clonotype was seen more than once but under ten times. The chain carries TRBV12-5 and TRBJ2-7; 7 positions agree with TRBD2. Trimming cost V 2 bases and J 4 bases; bases outside gene matches: 5. Germline V lookup: CDR1 LGHNT, CDR2 FRNRAP. The CDR3 spans 14 residues. The CDR3, as DNA: TGTGCTAGTGGTTTGTCCCTTAGCGGGTACGAGCAGTACTTC. Translated, it gives CASGLSLSGYEQYF.

This chain uses TRBV7-3 with TRBJ1-3; D gene unclear. This CDR3 contains 12 residues. Trimming removed 6 bases at V and 5 bases at J, with 8 bases between. Germline V gives CDR1 SGHTA, CDR2 FQGTGA. The CDR3 here is CASSPARNTIYF. The CDR3, as DNA: TGTGCCAGCAGTCCTGCGCGAAACACCATATATTTT.

This clonotype turned up a few times. This chain joins TRBV19 and TRBJ1-1, with no clear D. The CDR3 runs 13 residues. Germline V gene data show CDR1 as LNHDA and CDR2 as SQIVND (reference sequence). Deletions cut 5 bases from V and 8 bases from J, with 15 bases between. This CDR3 is CASSSRHMPEAFF. CDR3 sequence (DNA): TGTGCCAGTAGTTCCCGACATATGCCCGAAGCTTTCTTT.

The rearrangement joins TRBV19 to TRBJ1-4; TRBD1 is a possible D gene (5 bases). Germline V lookup: CDR1 LNHDA, CDR2 SQIVND (reference sequence). The CDR3 is made up of 15 amino acids. V lost 1 base to trimming and J lost 13 bases, with 19 bases between them. The CDR3 spells CASSIVWRGENGLFF. The CDR3 DNA sequence: TGTGCCAGTAGTATAGTCTGGAGAGGGGAGAATGGACTGTTTTTT.

This clonotype was picked up a small number of times. This chain connects TRBV7-2 to TRBJ2-5; 8 nucleotides align to TRBD2. V lost 4 bases and J lost 0; bases outside the gene matches: 16. Germline V lookup: CDR1 SGHTA, CDR2 FQGNSA. The CDR3 loop spans 19 amino acids. In DNA form, the CDR3 reads TGTGCCAGCAGCTCCAGGACTAGCCTTTATGCCCTTTACCAAGAGACCCAGTACTTC. It translates to CASSSRTSLYALYQETQYF. The full variable domain, completed using reference TRBV7-2 and TRBJ2-5, is GAGVSQSPSNKVTEKGKDVELRCDPISGHTALYWYRQSLGQGLEFLIYFQGNSAPDKSGLPSDRFSAERTGGSVSTLTIQRTQQEDSAVYLCASSSRTSLYALYQETQYFGPGTRLLVL.

The chain recombines TRBV7-4 with TRBJ1-2, with D unresolved. The V and J ends lost 1 base and 6 bases respectively, with 9 bases between them. Germline CDR1 and CDR2: SGHVT and SQSDAQ. The CDR3 covers 13 residues. The CDR3 protein is CASSLGQSHGYTF. The CDR3 region has the DNA TGTGCCAGCAGCTTAGGGCAGTCACATGGCTACACCTTC.

This clonotype was counted between two and nine times. The chain employs TRBV7-3 and TRBJ2-1; D may be TRBD2 (6 bases). The CDR3 is 13 amino acids. Trimming took off 5 bases at V and 7 bases at J, with 12 bases between the two ends. Germline CDR1 SGHTA, CDR2 FQGTGA. CDR3 DNA: TGTGCCAGCAGCCTGCCGGGGGAAAATGAGCAGTTCTTC. It codes for CASSLPGENEQFF.

This clonotype was detected a few times. The chain couples TRBV11-2 to TRBJ2-3; 9 nucleotides match TRBD2. Germline assignment: CDR1 SGHAT and CDR2 FQNNGV. Losses at the gene ends were 5 bases for V and 6 bases for J; bases not matched to a gene: 12. The length of the CDR3 is 16 residues. The CDR3 loop reads CASSPGSGGPGDTQYF. The CDR3 nucleotides are TGTGCCAGCAGCCCCGGGAGCGGGGGGCCAGGGGATACGCAGTATTTT.

The V call is TRBV25-1, the J call TRBJ1-2; D possibly corresponds to TRBD1 (6 bases). V was pared by 6 bases and J by 7 bases, with 12 bases between. Germline CDR1 and CDR2: MGHDK and SYGVNS. The CDR3 covers 12 residues. CDR3: CASSVNRVGYTF. CDR3 coding DNA: TGTGCCAGCAGCGTAAACAGGGTTGGCTACACCTTC.

V usage is TRBV19 and J usage is TRBJ1-1; TRBD1 aligns across 7 bases. The CDR3 extends over 14 amino acids. CDR1 and CDR2 from the germline V gene are LNHDA and SQIVND (reference sequence). V trimming: 6 bases; J trimming: 0 bases; junction bases outside the gene matches: 4. The CDR3 region has the DNA TGTGCCAGTAGAACTACAGGGGTGAACACTGAAGCTTTCTTT. This translates into CASRTTGVNTEAFF.

The chain couples TRBV7-3 to TRBJ2-3; 8 positions match TRBD2. Germline V lookup: CDR1 SGHTA, CDR2 FQGTGA. The ends lost 5 bases at V and 2 bases at J; junction bases unmatched: 9. This CDR3 comprises 16 residues. DNA of the CDR3: TGTGCCAGCAGCCCGATGACTAGCGCCTTCACAGATACGCAGTATTTT. Translated, it gives CASSPMTSAFTDTQYF.

This clonotype was recorded a few times. V is TRBV7-8 and J is TRBJ2-3, with D hard to call. Trimming pared 5 bases from V and 2 bases from J, leaving 11 bases between. CDR1 is SGHVS and CDR2 is FQNEAQ in the germline V gene. This CDR3 contains 14 residues. CDR3 bases: TGTGCCAGCAGCCACCCAGGTCCCACAGATACGCAGTATTTT. This translates into CASSHPGPTDTQYF.

V usage is TRBV28 and J usage is TRBJ2-7; D gene uncertain. Germline values: CDR1 MDHEN, CDR2 SYDVKM. This CDR3 is 14 amino acids long. V was shortened by 5 bases and J by 3 bases, with 14 bases between the two germline ends. The chain's CDR3 is CASSALDKHYEQYV. Written as DNA, the CDR3 is TGTGCCAGCAGTGCCCTTGACAAACACTACGAGCAGTACGTC.

The chain joins TRBV6-1 to TRBJ2-7; 7 nucleotides align to TRBD1. The length of the CDR3 is 17 residues. After removal of 6 bases from V and 6 bases from J, the junction contained 20 bases not matched to a gene. Germline loops: CDR1 MNHNS, CDR2 SASEGT. DNA for the CDR3: TGTGCCAGCAGCGCCCGCGACAGGGCCCTAGCTCTCGGCGAGCAGTACTTC. It translates to CASSARDRALALGEQYF.